This passage covers 8 T cell receptor beta chains from one sample sequenced in a study of identifying expanded T cells in peripheral blood. Some clones are missing from TCRdb's copy, which holds only in-frame ones; the method was immunoSEQ multiplex PCR. Of about 86,000 clones listed, around 90% were seen once; the top ten hold 5.5% to 6%. The sequenced sample was blood. Receptors originate from a person aged 18-70 years in good health.

The rearrangement links TRBV5-4 to TRBJ2-3, with 10 bases lining up with TRBD2. Germline CDR1 is SGHNT and CDR2 is YYREEE (reference sequence). The CDR3 extends over 18 amino acids. Trimming took 1 base from V and 5 from J; bases not matched to a gene: 13. CDR3 sequence: CASSLWLSLGLAQDTQYF. Written as DNA, the CDR3 is TGTGCCAGCAGCTTGTGGTTGTCTTTGGGACTAGCGCAAGATACGCAGTATTTT.

V gene TRBV19 combines with J gene TRBJ2-7; 7 bases are shared with TRBD1. V trimming: 3 bases; J trimming: 0 bases; junction bases outside the gene matches: 11. CDR1 LNHDA and CDR2 SQIVND come from the germline V gene (reference sequence). The CDR3 sequence is 17 residues long. CDR3 DNA sequence: TGTGCCAGTAGTATCTTGAGTCAAGGGGGCAACTCCTACGAGCAGTACTTC. It yields the protein CASSILSQGGNSYEQYF.

This clone is medium-sized (0.01 to 0.1%) by share. This specimen includes other DNA sequences encoding the same CDR3. The CDR3 DNA reads TGTGCCTGGATTGGACTCGGGGGCTACACCTTC. This translates into CAWIGLGGYTF. V gene TRBV30 combines with J gene TRBJ1-2; D remains ambiguous. Germline-derived CDR1 and CDR2 are GTSNPN and SVGIG (reference sequence). The length of the CDR3 is 11 residues. V was cut by 4 bases and J by 8 bases, with 11 bases left in between.

The chain combines TRBV15 with TRBJ2-1; 7 bases agree with TRBD2. The trim removed 1 base at V and 7 bases at J, leaving 4 bases unmatched. The V gene's germline CDR1 is LNHNV and CDR2 YYDKDF (reference sequence). The CDR3 extends over 14 amino acids. DNA of the CDR3: TGTGCCACCAGCAGAGCGGCGGGAGAAAATGAGCAGTTCTTC. Its translation: CATSRAAGENEQFF.

This chain uses TRBV6-5 with TRBJ2-7, with 9 bases identical to TRBD1. Losses at the gene ends were 3 bases for V and 3 bases for J; bases not matched to a gene: 9. There are 16 residues in the CDR3. Germline loops: CDR1 MNHEY, CDR2 SVGAGI. DNA for the CDR3: TGTGCCAGCAGTTATTTTCCCGGGACAGGGAGCTACGAGCAGTACTTC. Its translation is CASSYFPGTGSYEQYF.

V usage is TRBV4-1 and J usage is TRBJ2-5; no clear D. Trimming removed 2 bases at V and 4 bases at J, with 8 bases between. CDR3 size: 13 residues. CDR1 is MGHRA, CDR2 YSYEKL, per germline. In DNA form, the CDR3 reads TGCGCCAGCAGCCAATGGCAGCGAGAGACCCAGTACTTC. Protein sequence: CASSQWQRETQYF.

The chain carries TRBV9 and TRBJ2-3; no clear D gene. The V gene's germline CDR1 is SGDLS and CDR2 YYNGEE. V was shortened by 0 bases and J by 3 bases, with 17 bases between the two germline ends. This CDR3 has 17 amino acids. CDR3 sequence (DNA): TGTGCCAGCAGCGTAGAGAGCCCAGTCCTTAGAACAGATACGCAGTATTTT. Residues: CASSVESPVLRTDTQYF.

This chain links TRBV5-5 with TRBJ1-2; TRBD1 matches at 8 bases. V was pared by 4 bases and J by 8 bases, with 4 bases of the junction left unmatched. CDR3 length equals 12 residues. CDR1 and CDR2 (germline): SGHKS, YYEKEE (reference sequence). CDR3 coding DNA: TGTGCCAGCAGCCGGACAGGGAACGGCTACACCTTC. Its translation is CASSRTGNGYTF.